Detailed here is one T cell receptor beta chain. The antigen is undetermined. These data belong to a study of cytomegalovirus exposure and HLA in healthy donors. Across the whole study: The approximately 120 validation repertoires and the roughly 680 first-cohort repertoires shared a platform, a later analysis reported. General study findings and limits: Reports indicated that the classifier achieved high specificity and sensitivity in diagnosing cytomegalovirus status. 150 or so TCR beta chains were listed as cytomegalovirus-associated.

Germline loops: CDR1 MNHNS, CDR2 SASEGT. V lost 7 bases, J lost 0 bases, and 13 bases lay in between. CDR3 size: 15 residues. The repertoire was sequenced with immunoSEQ multiplex PCR; TCRdb's copy has only in-frame clones and lacks some. The sample yields 70,000 or so clones, 85% to 95% seen once. The source is a woman between 18 and 29 years old in good health and CMV-seronegative. Sequencing was done on a sample of PBMCs. The rearrangement links TRBV6-1 to TRBJ1-5, with unresolved D. CDR3 sequence (DNA): TGTGCCAGCATACTAGGGCCATATAGCAATCAGCCCCAGCATTTT. Translation: CASILGPYSNQPQHF.